Listed below are T cell receptor beta chains from one sample, sequenced in a study of spatial heterogeneity in lung cancer. TCRdb re-derived calls from the 5' RACE reads in MiXCR, one entry per CDR3 protein. Here the sample spans about 43,000 distinct CDR3 sequences, around 21% being singletons. The sample here was PBMCs, taken at follow-up. Every receptor here comes from a female donor with early-stage non-small cell lung cancer. CDR3s include the opening cysteine and the closing phenylalanine or tryptophan. D genes are given only for firm matches. Clone size, where shown, is once, few, many, or a class for clones that have expanded.

D gene: NA; J gene: TRBJ1-3; clone size: many; CDR3 length: 14; V gene: TRBV19; CDR3 DNA: TGTGCCAGTAGTACCCGGGACGGACCGAACACCATATATTTT; CDR3 protein: CASSTRDGPNTIYF
D gene: TRBD2; J gene: TRBJ2-3; clone size: NA; CDR3 length: 18; V gene: TRBV6-5; CDR3 DNA: TGTGCCAGCAGTTACTCAAGTTGGGGACTAGCGGTAGTAGATACGCAGTATTTT; CDR3 protein: CASSYSSWGLAVVDTQYF
D gene: NA; J gene: TRBJ1-2; clone size: NA; CDR3 length: 12; V gene: TRBV28; CDR3 DNA: TGTGCCAGCGTAACAGGGAACTATGGCTACACCTTC; CDR3 protein: CASVTGNYGYTF
D gene: NA; J gene: TRBJ2-3; clone size: few; CDR3 length: 14; V gene: TRBV20-1; CDR3 DNA: TGCAGTGCTTACTCCGGGACTCGGACAGATACGCAGTATTTT; CDR3 protein: CSAYSGTRTDTQYF
D gene: TRBD2; J gene: TRBJ2-1; clone size: NA; CDR3 length: 13; V gene: TRBV6-1; CDR3 DNA: TGTGCCAGCAGTGAAGGGCGGGAGACTGAGCAGTTCTTC; CDR3 protein: CASSEGRETEQFF
D gene: TRBD1; J gene: TRBJ2-1; clone size: NA; CDR3 length: 16; V gene: TRBV29-1; CDR3 DNA: TGCAGCGTTGAGGGTGTAGTACAGGGGAAATACAATGAGCAGTTCTTC; CDR3 protein: CSVEGVVQGKYNEQFF
D gene: TRBD2; J gene: TRBJ2-5; clone size: few; CDR3 length: 13; V gene: TRBV3-1; CDR3 DNA: TGTGCCAGCGGCGGGGGGTCTCAAGAGACCCAGTACTTC; CDR3 protein: CASGGGSQETQYF
D gene: NA; J gene: TRBJ2-1; clone size: many; CDR3 length: 17; V gene: TRBV11-2; CDR3 DNA: TGTGCCAGCAGCAGACCCGGAGGGCGATACTCCTACAATGAGCAGTTCTTC; CDR3 protein: CASSRPGGRYSYNEQFF
D gene: TRBD2; J gene: TRBJ2-1; clone size: NA; CDR3 length: 15; V gene: TRBV20-1; CDR3 DNA: TGCAGTGCTAGAGATCCGCTAGCGGGGATTAATGAGCAGTTCTTC; CDR3 protein: CSARDPLAGINEQFF
D gene: NA; J gene: TRBJ2-1; clone size: many; CDR3 length: 11; V gene: TRBV6-5; CDR3 DNA: TGTGCCAGCAGACGGGTAAATGAGCAGTTCTTC; CDR3 protein: CASRRVNEQFF
D gene: NA; J gene: TRBJ2-4; clone size: many; CDR3 length: 13; V gene: TRBV6-5; CDR3 DNA: TGTGCCAGCAGTTACAACGGGGGAAACATTCAGTACTTC; CDR3 protein: CASSYNGGNIQYF
D gene: NA; J gene: TRBJ1-3; clone size: NA; CDR3 length: 11; V gene: TRBV19; CDR3 DNA: TGTGCCGGAAGACAGGCGAACACCATATATTTT; CDR3 protein: CAGRQANTIYF
D gene: TRBD1; J gene: TRBJ1-2; clone size: many; CDR3 length: 15; V gene: TRBV5-1; CDR3 DNA: TGCGCCAGCAGCAGGGACAGGGGAGAACTCTATGGCTACACCTTC; CDR3 protein: CASSRDRGELYGYTF
D gene: NA; J gene: TRBJ2-2; clone size: NA; CDR3 length: 11; V gene: TRBV6-2/TRBV6-3; CDR3 DNA: TGTGCCAGCAGTTATCCCGGGGAGCTGTTTTTT; CDR3 protein: CASSYPGELFF
D gene: NA; J gene: TRBJ1-1; clone size: NA; CDR3 length: 13; V gene: TRBV7-2; CDR3 DNA: TGTGCCAGCAGCTTAGGGACAGCCACTGAAGCTTTCTTT; CDR3 protein: CASSLGTATEAFF
D gene: NA; J gene: TRBJ1-1; clone size: few; CDR3 length: 14; V gene: TRBV29-1; CDR3 DNA: TGCAGCGTTGGGGAGCAGGTCGGTGGCACTGAAGCTTTCTTT; CDR3 protein: CSVGEQVGGTEAFF
D gene: TRBD1; J gene: TRBJ1-2; clone size: NA; CDR3 length: 15; V gene: TRBV27; CDR3 DNA: TGTGCCAGCAGTTTATCCGGGACAGGGGTTACCGGCTACACCTTC; CDR3 protein: CASSLSGTGVTGYTF
D gene: TRBD1; J gene: TRBJ1-2; clone size: NA; CDR3 length: 16; V gene: TRBV25-1; CDR3 DNA: TGTGCCAGCAGTGAATTGCCAGGGGGCGAGATGGATGGCTACACCTTC; CDR3 protein: CASSELPGGEMDGYTF
D gene: NA; J gene: TRBJ2-3; clone size: many; CDR3 length: 12; V gene: TRBV4-2; CDR3 DNA: TGTGCCAGCAGCCCACAGGGTAATACGCAGTATTTT; CDR3 protein: CASSPQGNTQYF
D gene: NA; J gene: TRBJ2-1; clone size: few; CDR3 length: 13; V gene: TRBV3-1; CDR3 DNA: TGTGCCAGCAGAGGTGACTCCTACAATGAGCAGTTCTTC; CDR3 protein: CASRGDSYNEQFF
D gene: NA; J gene: TRBJ2-1; clone size: few; CDR3 length: 17; V gene: TRBV18; CDR3 DNA: TGTGCCAGCTCACCACCGGTTTGGGAAAACTCCTACAATGAGCAGTTCTTC; CDR3 protein: CASSPPVWENSYNEQFF
D gene: NA; J gene: TRBJ1-1; clone size: NA; CDR3 length: 13; V gene: TRBV6-5; CDR3 DNA: TGTGCCAGCAGTTACGATTGGGGCTTCGGGGCTTTCTTT; CDR3 protein: CASSYDWGFGAFF
D gene: NA; J gene: TRBJ2-7; clone size: many; CDR3 length: 13; V gene: TRBV7-9; CDR3 DNA: TGTGCCAGCAGCTTAAGAACTAACTACGAGCAGTACTTC; CDR3 protein: CASSLRTNYEQYF
D gene: NA; J gene: TRBJ1-1; clone size: few; CDR3 length: 14; V gene: TRBV7-8; CDR3 DNA: TGTGCCAGCAGCCGCCGGACGGGTACCACTGAAGCTTTCTTT; CDR3 protein: CASSRRTGTTEAFF
D gene: TRBD1; J gene: TRBJ1-1; clone size: NA; CDR3 length: 15; V gene: TRBV13; CDR3 DNA: TGTGCCAGCAGCTTACGCAGGGGGTTGAACACTGAAGCTTTCTTT; CDR3 protein: CASSLRRGLNTEAFF
D gene: NA; J gene: TRBJ2-3; clone size: many; CDR3 length: 15; V gene: TRBV5-5; CDR3 DNA: TGTGCCAGCAGCCGAGGAGTAGCCGGGCCAGATACGCAGTATTTT; CDR3 protein: CASSRGVAGPDTQYF
D gene: TRBD1; J gene: TRBJ1-1; clone size: NA; CDR3 length: 15; V gene: TRBV18; CDR3 DNA: TGTGCCAGCTCACCGAGGGACAGGGACGGCACTGAAGCTTTCTTT; CDR3 protein: CASSPRDRDGTEAFF
D gene: TRBD2; J gene: TRBJ2-2; clone size: NA; CDR3 length: 14; V gene: TRBV19; CDR3 DNA: TGTGCCACAAGACTAGCGGGAGATCCCGGGGAGCTGTTTTTT; CDR3 protein: CATRLAGDPGELFF
D gene: TRBD2; J gene: TRBJ2-1; clone size: many; CDR3 length: 20; V gene: TRBV20-1; CDR3 DNA: TGCAGTGCTAGATCTTTCGGACTAGCGGGAGGGAGACTGACCTACAATGAGCAGTTCTTC; CDR3 protein: CSARSFGLAGGRLTYNEQFF
D gene: TRBD2; J gene: TRBJ2-1; clone size: few; CDR3 length: 16; V gene: TRBV29-1; CDR3 DNA: TGCAGCGTTGAAGGGAGGGAGCTAGCGGGAGTGAAGGAGCAGTTCTTC; CDR3 protein: CSVEGRELAGVKEQFF
D gene: NA; J gene: TRBJ2-5; clone size: NA; CDR3 length: 13; V gene: TRBV6-1; CDR3 DNA: TGTGCCAGCAGACCTAGCGCCCAAGAGACCCAGTACTTC; CDR3 protein: CASRPSAQETQYF
D gene: NA; J gene: TRBJ2-6; clone size: NA; CDR3 length: 22; V gene: TRBV11-2; CDR3 DNA: TGTGCCAGCAGCCCTAGTGGCCACCTTCGCGGGCTCAGGATAGATGGGGCCAACGTCCTGACTTTC; CDR3 protein: CASSPSGHLRGLRIDGANVLTF
D gene: NA; J gene: TRBJ1-5; clone size: NA; CDR3 length: 12; V gene: TRBV20-1; CDR3 DNA: TGCAGTGCTAGTCATGGGATTCAGCCCCAGCATTTT; CDR3 protein: CSASHGIQPQHF
D gene: NA; J gene: TRBJ2-1; clone size: many; CDR3 length: 12; V gene: TRBV3-1; CDR3 DNA: TGTGCCAGCAGCCGCGCTAGCTATGAGCAGTTCTTC; CDR3 protein: CASSRASYEQFF
D gene: TRBD1; J gene: TRBJ2-5; clone size: many; CDR3 length: 14; V gene: TRBV20-1; CDR3 DNA: TGCAGTGCTAGAGTTCGACAGGGGCGAGAGACCCAGTACTTC; CDR3 protein: CSARVRQGRETQYF
D gene: NA; J gene: TRBJ2-3; clone size: few; CDR3 length: 14; V gene: TRBV5-1; CDR3 DNA: TGCGCCAGCCGTGGATTAGCGGACACAGATACGCAGTATTTT; CDR3 protein: CASRGLADTDTQYF
D gene: NA; J gene: TRBJ1-4; clone size: few; CDR3 length: 14; V gene: TRBV7-9; CDR3 DNA: TGTGCCAGCAGCTTATCAGGGGCTAATGAAAAACTGTTTTTT; CDR3 protein: CASSLSGANEKLFF
D gene: NA; J gene: TRBJ1-1; clone size: few; CDR3 length: 12; V gene: TRBV29-1; CDR3 DNA: TGCAGCGCCAGACCATTTAACACTGAAGCTTTCTTT; CDR3 protein: CSARPFNTEAFF
D gene: NA; J gene: TRBJ2-2; clone size: NA; CDR3 length: 11; V gene: TRBV6-1; CDR3 DNA: TGTGCCAGCAATAGGGCCGGGGAGCTGTTTTTT; CDR3 protein: CASNRAGELFF
D gene: NA; J gene: TRBJ2-5; clone size: NA; CDR3 length: 11; V gene: TRBV10-1; CDR3 DNA: TGCGCCAGCAATCCCTTAAAGACCCAGTACTTC; CDR3 protein: CASNPLKTQYF
D gene: TRBD1; J gene: TRBJ1-1; clone size: NA; CDR3 length: 15; V gene: TRBV3-1; CDR3 DNA: TGTGCCAGCAGCCAGATGGGGACAGGGAACACTGAAGCTTTCTTT; CDR3 protein: CASSQMGTGNTEAFF
D gene: NA; J gene: TRBJ2-7; clone size: many; CDR3 length: 12; V gene: TRBV20-1; CDR3 DNA: TGCAGTGCCGACGGAACCGCGAACGAGCAGTACTTC; CDR3 protein: CSADGTANEQYF
D gene: NA; J gene: TRBJ2-3; clone size: many; CDR3 length: 14; V gene: TRBV6-6; CDR3 DNA: TGTGCCAGCAGCTACGGGCTTAGCACAGATACGCAGTATTTT; CDR3 protein: CASSYGLSTDTQYF
D gene: TRBD2; J gene: TRBJ2-2; clone size: few; CDR3 length: 16; V gene: TRBV7-6; CDR3 DNA: TGTGCCAGCAGTTCGCTAGCGGGAGGAAACACCGGGGAGCTGTTTTTT; CDR3 protein: CASSSLAGGNTGELFF
D gene: TRBD2; J gene: TRBJ2-1; clone size: NA; CDR3 length: 15; V gene: TRBV30; CDR3 DNA: TGTGCCTGGAGTGTCGGGGCTAGCGGGCGCAATGAGCAGTTCTTC; CDR3 protein: CAWSVGASGRNEQFF
D gene: NA; J gene: TRBJ2-3; clone size: many; CDR3 length: 16; V gene: TRBV7-8; CDR3 DNA: TGTGCCAGCAGCTTATCGACTTATGGTTTTTCAGATACGCAGTATTTT; CDR3 protein: CASSLSTYGFSDTQYF
D gene: TRBD1; J gene: TRBJ2-3; clone size: NA; CDR3 length: 15; V gene: TRBV7-3; CDR3 DNA: TGTGCCAGCAGCTTCGACAGGGGGAACGCAGATACGCAGTATTTT; CDR3 protein: CASSFDRGNADTQYF
D gene: TRBD2; J gene: TRBJ2-1; clone size: few; CDR3 length: 15; V gene: TRBV27; CDR3 DNA: TGTGCCAGCAGTTCCGGGACTAGAAGTGAGGGTGAGCAGTTCTTC; CDR3 protein: CASSSGTRSEGEQFF